The sample holds a few counts of the clone carrying this T cell receptor (beta chain). Trimming took 4 bases from V and 5 from J, leaving 9 bases between them. The germline V gene encodes CDR1 KGHSH and CDR2 LQKENI. CDR3 length: 13 residues. The data derive from a study of identical twins. TCRdb independently ran MiXCR on the 5' RACE reads; one entry per CDR3 protein. The sample yields some 1,700,000 distinct CDR3 sequences, less than 35% seen once. Sequenced material: cord blood. This receptor was taken from a newborn girl in good health. This chain uses TRBV18 with TRBJ1-5; tentatively, D is TRBD1 (5 bases). DNA of the CDR3: TGTGCCAGCTCACGGGGGAATCATCAGCCCCAGCATTTT. It specifies CASSRGNHQPQHF.